The 11 T cell receptor beta chains below all came from one sample that was sequenced in a study of beta chain features in type 1 diabetes. Expressed TCRB transcripts were sequenced, since all the RNA that had been isolated was reverse transcribed. Clones were read by immunoSEQ multiplex PCR, and TCRdb kept only the in-frame ones, dropping some. The sample holds fewer than 500,000 clones; more than 11% are singletons and the top ten take roughly 0.035%. The sequencing sample was made of naive CD4+ T cells from blood. Receptors originate from a man aged 25-45 years in good health.

This clone was seen only a few times. This same CDR3 is encoded by further DNA sequences in the sample. V usage is TRBV5-1 and J usage is TRBJ1-1; the D is unclear. The germline V gene has CDR1 SGHRS and CDR2 YFSETQ. The CDR3 contains 14 residues. V was shortened by 0 bases and J by 1 base, with 7 bases between the two germline ends. The CDR3 bases are TGCGCCAGCAGCTTGGTGGGGAGGAACACTGAAGCTTTCTTT. It specifies CASSLVGRNTEAFF.

This clone was seen only a few times. The chain is built from TRBV10-3 and TRBJ2-7; D gene uncertain. CDR1 and CDR2 from the germline V gene are ENHRY and SYGVKD. Deletions cut 6 bases from V and 0 bases from J, with 12 bases between. This CDR3 has 14 residues. The CDR3: CAISLKESSYEQYF. The CDR3 bases are TGTGCCATCAGCCTCAAGGAGAGCTCCTACGAGCAGTACTTC.

The V gene is TRBV5-1, the J gene TRBJ2-7; possible D gene TRBD1, 5 bases. The CDR3 totals 12 residues. Germline V gene sequence: CDR1 SGHRS, CDR2 YFSETQ. V lost 1 base and J 5 bases, leaving 7 bases between the germline ends. CDR3 sequence (DNA): TGCGCCAGCAGCTTGCAGGGCCACGAGCAGTACTTC. This codes for CASSLQGHEQYF.

This clone has just a few counts. J is TRBJ1-4 and V is TRBV12-5; D is uncertain. CDR3 length: 17 amino acids. Germline-derived CDR1 and CDR2 are LGHNT and FRNRAP. V gave up 1 base and J gave up 5 bases, with 17 bases separating them. CDR3 protein: CASGLAPRGGRNEKLFF. The CDR3 bases are TGTGCTAGTGGTTTGGCACCGCGGGGAGGAAGAAATGAAAAACTGTTTTTT. Full variable domain (rest looked up from reference TRBV12-5 and TRBJ1-4): DARVTQTPRHKVTEMGQEVTMRCQPILGHNTVFWYRQTMMQGLELLAYFRNRAPLDDSGMPKDRFSAEMPDATLATLKIQPSEPRDSAVYFCASGLAPRGGRNEKLFFGSGTQLSVL.

The sample holds a few counts of this clone. This chain joins TRBV5-1 and TRBJ2-5; no clear D. Deletions cut 2 bases from V and 1 base from J, with 12 bases between. Germline CDR1 reads SGHRS; CDR2 reads YFSETQ. CDR3 length equals 15 residues. CDR3 in amino acids: CASSFDPAGQETQYF. The CDR3 coding sequence is TGCGCCAGCAGCTTTGATCCTGCTGGCCAAGAGACCCAGTACTTC. The full variable domain, with the rest looked up from reference TRBV5-1 and TRBJ2-5, is KAGVTQTPRYLIKTRGQQVTLSCSPISGHRSVSWYQQTPGQGLQFLFEYFSETQRNKGNFPGRFSGRQFSNSRSEMNVSTLELGDSALYLCASSFDPAGQETQYFGPGTRLLVL.

The V call is TRBV6-6, the J call TRBJ2-2; D is possibly TRBD2 (6 bases). Germline CDR1 MNHNY, CDR2 SVGAGI (reference sequence). The CDR3 loop spans 14 amino acids. Deletions cut 6 bases from V and 5 bases from J, with 13 bases between. CDR3 residues: CASRWGEATGELFF. CDR3 nucleotide sequence: TGTGCCAGCAGATGGGGGGAAGCAACCGGGGAGCTGTTTTTT.

The V gene is TRBV15, the J gene TRBJ2-1, with a weak D call TRBD2 (6 bases). The CDR3 contains 14 residues. The ends were cut back, 2 bases at V and 10 bases at J, with 15 bases in the middle. Germline assignment: CDR1 LNHNV and CDR2 YYDKDF (reference sequence). The CDR3 DNA sequence: TGTGCCACCAGCAGAATGAACCCGGAGGGAGAGCAGTTCTTC. Its protein product is CATSRMNPEGEQFF.

With regard to this clone: Additional DNA sequences in this sample encode the identical CDR3. The chain has TRBV7-9 and TRBJ1-3; D unclear. The V and J ends lost 0 bases and 0 bases respectively, with 6 bases between them. Germline V gene lookup returns CDR1 SEHNR and CDR2 FQNEAQ (reference sequence). The CDR3 is made up of 15 amino acids. Written as DNA, the CDR3 is TGTGCCAGCAGCTTAGCTGGGAGCTCTGGAAACACCATATATTTT. Its translation is CASSLAGSSGNTIYF.

This chain links TRBV25-1 with TRBJ1-3; unclear D gene. Germline V gives CDR1 MGHDK, CDR2 SYGVNS. The CDR3 contains 11 residues. V was clipped by 10 bases and J by 4 bases, with 8 bases between them. The CDR3, as DNA: TGTGCCATCGGAGGAGGAAACACCATATATTTT. It is translated as CAIGGGNTIYF.

The gene calls are TRBV10-2 and TRBJ2-3, with 8 bases aligning to TRBD2. The CDR3 is 14 residues long. Germline V gene lookup returns CDR1 WSHSY and CDR2 SAAADI. J gave up 0 bases and V 6 bases, and 2 bases lay outside the gene matches. DNA for the CDR3: TGCGCCAGCAGCGCGGGGGGCAGCACAGATACGCAGTATTTT. It translates to CASSAGGSTDTQYF.

The chain combines TRBV30 with TRBJ1-5; D uncertain. This CDR3 has 13 amino acids. Trimming cost V 0 bases and J 6 bases, with 9 bases left between them. The germline V gene has CDR1 GTSNPN and CDR2 SVGIG (reference sequence). CDR3 protein: CAWSVISGQPQHF. For the CDR3, the DNA is TGTGCCTGGAGTGTAATTAGTGGTCAGCCCCAGCATTTT.